This T cell receptor beta chain was found in a study of blood T cell repertoires in COVID-19. Trimming removed 1 base at V and 1 base at J, with 11 bases between. In germline, CDR1 is MGHRA, CDR2 YSYEKL. The CDR3 is made up of 15 amino acids. In the original processing: Counts of nucleated cells, estimated from reference gene primer amplification, were obtained. Sequencing used immunoSEQ multiplex PCR; TCRdb keeps in-frame clones, though not all of them. From that table come the V and J calls and clone size; the DNA was used to work out D and trimming. The table includes some 150,000 clones, approximately 85% detected once.

J is TRBJ2-7 and V is TRBV4-1; perhaps TRBD1 as D (6 bases). This receptor was identified in a man in his fifties or sixties with acute or convalescent COVID-19. The specimen sequenced was peripheral blood. The CDR3 DNA sequence: TGCGCCAGCAGCCAAGGGACAGCGTATTCCTACGAGCAGTACTTC. It translates to CASSQGTAYSYEQYF.